Listed here are 22 T cell receptor beta chains from one sample, sequenced in a study of blood T cell repertoires in COVID-19. The protocol was immunoSEQ multiplex PCR, while the TCRdb copy is restricted to in-frame clones and leaves out a portion. This table has 270,000 or so clones, roughly 88% appearing once. The sequencing input was peripheral blood. Receptors originate from a woman aged 30 to 39 with active or convalescent COVID-19.

The chain recombines TRBV7-2 with TRBJ2-5; 7 nucleotides agree with TRBD2. Germline CDR1 is SGHTA and CDR2 is FQGNSA. The CDR3 totals 16 residues. Trimming at V came to 2 bases and at J to 2 bases, leaving 8 bases not matched to a gene. CDR3 in DNA: TGTGCCAGCAGCTTATTAAATCGAGCGGGGCAAGAGACCCAGTACTTC. Residues: CASSLLNRAGQETQYF.

The chain joins TRBV2 to TRBJ2-7; tentative D call: TRBD2 (6 bases). Trimming shortened V by 6 bases and J by 13 bases, and 19 bases separated the two germline ends. Germline V lookup: CDR1 SNHLY, CDR2 FYNNEI. The CDR3 runs to 12 residues. The CDR3 loop is CASRDKAGPIYF. In DNA, the CDR3 is TGTGCCAGCAGGGACAAAGCGGGCCCCATATACTTC.

The chain's CDR3 is CASSPPPGRGQRSPLHF. DNA of the CDR3: TGTGCCAGCTCACCACCCCCGGGCAGGGGGCAAAGATCACCCCTCCACTTT. The chain has TRBV18 and TRBJ1-6, with 8 bases aligning to TRBD1. Trimming removed 0 bases from V and 10 bases from J; junction bases left unmatched: 11. The CDR3 has 17 residues. CDR1 and CDR2 from the germline V gene are KGHSH and LQKENI.

The chain employs TRBV5-6 and TRBJ2-5, with D uncertain. CDR3 length equals 15 residues. The V end was cut by 0 bases, the J end by 1 base, with 10 bases between. Germline loops: CDR1 SGHDT, CDR2 YYEEEE. CDR3 nucleotides: TGTGCCAGCAGCTTGGTGGGCAGGATCCAAGAGACCCAGTACTTC. Residues: CASSLVGRIQETQYF.

The V and J genes are TRBV5-1 and TRBJ2-1; TRBD1 aligns across 8 bases. With V trimmed by 4 bases and J by 2 bases, 5 bases remained unmatched. Germline CDR1 and CDR2: SGHRS and YFSETQ. This CDR3 comprises 15 residues. The CDR3 sequence is CASSRDRGTYNEQFF. The DNA for the CDR3 is TGCGCCAGCAGCAGAGACAGGGGTACCTACAATGAGCAGTTCTTC.

The chain combines TRBV19 with TRBJ2-3; 12 bases line up with TRBD2. Trimming at V came to 4 bases and at J to 1 base, leaving 3 bases not matched to a gene. The CDR3 is 16 residues long. The V gene's germline CDR1 is LNHDA and CDR2 SQIVND (reference sequence). CDR3 residues: CASSNRLAGGTDTQYF. CDR3 coding DNA: TGTGCCAGTAGTAACAGACTAGCGGGGGGCACAGATACGCAGTATTTT.

The V and J genes are TRBV7-6 and TRBJ2-7; a weak D match, TRBD2 (6 bases). V was pared by 1 base and J by 3 bases, with 10 bases between. The germline V gene has CDR1 SGHVS and CDR2 FNYEAQ. CDR3 size: 14 residues. DNA of the CDR3: TGTGCCAGCAGCTTAGGCGGGGCGGACTACGAGCAGTACTTC. Translation gives CASSLGGADYEQYF.

The genes are TRBV29-1 and TRBJ1-1; D is ambiguous. The CDR3 consists of 12 residues. The ends were cut back, 8 bases at V and 3 bases at J, with 13 bases in the middle. Germline V CDR1 and CDR2: SQVTM, ANQGSEA. The CDR3 reads CSSRSGDTEAFF. In DNA form, the CDR3 reads TGCAGCTCCCGGAGCGGAGACACTGAAGCTTTCTTT.

CDR3: CASSRGGATGFSEQYF. The CDR3 nucleotides are TGTGCCAGCAGCCGCGGGGGGGCCACTGGATTCAGCGAGCAGTACTTC. The chain has TRBV7-2 and TRBJ2-7, with 9 bases that match TRBD2. CDR1 is SGHTA, CDR2 FQGNSA, per germline. The CDR3 is 16 residues long. With 5 bases clipped from V and 6 bases from J, the junction kept 14 bases outside the gene matches.

The gene calls are TRBV4-3 and TRBJ2-1; 7 bases agree with TRBD1. Trimming removed 0 bases from V and 4 bases from J; junction bases left unmatched: 3. Germline CDR1 is LGHNA and CDR2 is YSLEER. The CDR3 contains 15 residues. This CDR3 is CASSQETGFYNEQFF. In DNA, the CDR3 is TGCGCCAGCAGCCAAGAGACAGGGTTTTACAATGAGCAGTTCTTC.

J is TRBJ2-3 and V is TRBV10-3; D call uncertain. This CDR3 has 14 amino acids. CDR1 and CDR2 (germline): ENHRY, SYGVKD. V dropped 6 bases and J dropped 6 bases, with 16 bases sitting between them. DNA for the CDR3: TGTGCCATCAGGCAAAACTATGATCTGGATACGCAGTATTTT. Protein: CAIRQNYDLDTQYF.

This chain uses TRBV7-2 with TRBJ1-1, with a possible D match to TRBD1 (5 bases). V was shortened by 0 bases and J by 6 bases, with 8 bases between the two germline ends. The CDR3 is 13 residues long. Germline lookup yields CDR1 SGHTA and CDR2 FQGNSA. CDR3 nucleotide sequence: TGTGCCAGCAGCTTAGCGGGGCCCCCTGAAGCTTTCTTT. This sequence encodes CASSLAGPPEAFF.

V and J are TRBV5-1 and TRBJ2-1; the match to TRBD2 covers 7 bases. V dropped 0 bases and J dropped 1; count of bases not matched to a gene: 4. The V gene's germline CDR1 is SGHRS and CDR2 YFSETQ. This CDR3 spans 16 amino acids. DNA of the CDR3: TGCGCCAGCAGCTTGGAAGCGGGGCTATCCTACAATGAGCAGTTCTTC. Translated, it gives CASSLEAGLSYNEQFF.

This sequence joins TRBV21-1 and TRBJ1-2; the DNA was not compared with TRBD1, the D call given in the table. TRBV21-1 is a documented pseudogene. The CDR3 length is 18 residues. Here the CDR3 reads CASSKVGTGYFANYGYTF. The CDR3 nucleotides are TGTGCCAGCAGCAAAGTCGGAACAGGGTACTTCGCTAACTATGGCTACACCTTC.

The CDR3 loop reads CASSSRFNQPQHF. The CDR3, as DNA: TGTGCCAGCAGCTCCCGGTTCAATCAGCCCCAGCATTTT. The rearrangement links TRBV7-2 to TRBJ1-5; D is undetermined. Trimming shortened V by 4 bases and J by 3 bases, and 7 bases separated the two germline ends. This CDR3 is 13 amino acids long. From germline, CDR1 is SGHTA and CDR2 FQGNSA. Combining the CDR3 with reference TRBV7-2 and TRBJ1-5 gives the whole variable domain GAGVSQSPSNKVTEKGKDVELRCDPISGHTALYWYRQSLGQGLEFLIYFQGNSAPDKSGLPSDRFSAERTGGSVSTLTIQRTQQEDSAVYLCASSSRFNQPQHFGDGTRLSIL.

The chain joins TRBV6-6 to TRBJ2-5, with D uncertain. Germline lookup yields CDR1 MNHNY and CDR2 SVGAGI (reference sequence). This CDR3 comprises 11 residues. The germline V and J ends were trimmed by 6 bases and 5 bases, with 7 bases remaining between them. CDR3 amino acids: CASSLLETQYF. In DNA form, the CDR3 reads TGTGCCAGCAGCCTACTCGAGACCCAGTACTTC.

The J gene is TRBJ1-3, the V gene TRBV2, with D possibly TRBD1 on 5 matching bases. The ends were cut back, 11 bases at V and 4 bases at J, with 21 bases in the middle. CDR1 and CDR2 from the germline V gene are SNHLY and FYNNEI. The CDR3 has 15 amino acids. CDR3 bases: TGTGCCGGCGGCGGGGGTCTCGCCGGAGGAAACACCATATATTTT. It yields the protein CAGGGGLAGGNTIYF.

Concerning this clone itself: Sequence at one end of the junction differs from germline and may be a read error. The genes are TRBV6-5 and TRBJ1-1; D not certain. CDR1 is MNHEY, CDR2 SVGAGI, per germline. The CDR3 extends over 12 amino acids. CDR3 protein: CVSGIRNTEAFF. CDR3 nucleotide sequence: TGTGTCAGCGGTATCAGAAACACTGAAGCTTTCTTT.

V gene TRBV3-1 (or the pseudogene TRBV3-2) combines with J gene TRBJ1-3; D unresolved. CDR1 and CDR2 from the germline V gene are LGHDT and YNNKEL (reference sequence). CDR3 size: 12 residues. The V and J ends lost 5 bases and 4 bases respectively, with 6 bases between them. CDR3 nucleotides: TGTGCCAGCAGCGTTCAGGGAAACACCATATATTTT. As protein: CASSVQGNTIYF.

The rearrangement joins TRBV9 to TRBJ2-5; D is ambiguous. Trimming cost V 0 bases and J 2 bases, with 8 bases left between them. CDR1 and CDR2 (germline): SGDLS, YYNGEE. This CDR3 spans 14 amino acids. This CDR3 reads CASSVGSRQETQYF. CDR3 nucleotide sequence: TGTGCCAGCAGCGTAGGATCTAGACAAGAGACCCAGTACTTC.

The V call is TRBV27, the J call TRBJ2-7; D gene ambiguous. The germline gives CDR1 MNHEY, CDR2 SMNVEV (reference sequence). Trimming pared 4 bases from V and 4 bases from J, leaving 14 bases between. This CDR3 comprises 14 residues. The CDR3 nucleotides are TGTGCCAGCAGTTGGGCCCTGGGCTGGTACGAGCAGTACTTC. It yields the protein CASSWALGWYEQYF.

CDR3 region: CASSSQTKARFRGEKLFF. The CDR3 nucleotides are TGTGCCAGCAGCTCCCAAACAAAAGCCCGCTTTAGGGGAGAAAAACTGTTTTTT. The chain joins TRBV7-9 to TRBJ1-4; possibly TRBD1 for D (5 bases). Trimming stripped 4 bases from V and 8 bases from J, with 26 bases between. The CDR3 spans 18 residues. Germline V gene data show CDR1 as SEHNR and CDR2 as FQNEAQ (reference sequence).